A single sample is the source of the 3 T cell receptor beta chains below, sequenced in a study of cytomegalovirus exposure and HLA in healthy donors listed by TCRdb under 2017. The library came from the immunoSEQ multiplex PCR assay. The table was pulled from immuneACCESS by TCRdb, which kept in-frame rearrangements only. Such tables lose some clones; where checked, under half of the loss comes from unresolved V genes, and the rest has no known cause. This sample gives about 190,000 clones in total; approximately 84% of them show up just once. In total, the top ten clones hold 2.5% to 3% of the sample. Sequences were obtained from PBMCs. The receptors stem from a young woman in good health and CMV-seropositive.

The chain couples TRBV2 to TRBJ2-6; 12 nucleotides match TRBD1. This CDR3 has 18 amino acids. The V segment lost 2 bases and the J segment 4 bases; nucleotides outside the gene matches: 6. The V gene's germline CDR1 is SNHLY and CDR2 FYNNEI. The CDR3 here is CASSEQGQGAIGANVLTF. The CDR3, as DNA: TGTGCCAGCAGTGAACAGGGACAGGGGGCTATCGGGGCCAACGTCCTGACTTTC. The full variable domain, rest sourced from reference TRBV2 and TRBJ2-6, is EPEVTQTPSHQVTQMGQEVILRCVPISNHLYFYWYRQILGQKVEFLVSFYNNEISEKSEIFDDQFSVERPDGSNFTLKIRSTKLEDSAMYFCASSEQGQGAIGANVLTFGAGSRLTVL.

J is TRBJ1-1 and V is TRBV5-6, with D hard to call. Germline assignment: CDR1 SGHDT and CDR2 YYEEEE. Trimming shortened V by 6 bases and J by 3 bases, and 21 bases separated the two germline ends. The CDR3 runs to 16 residues. The DNA for the CDR3 is TGTGCCAGCACATCCTTAGGGAGCTTAAGGGACACTGAAGCTTTCTTT. Translating it yields CASTSLGSLRDTEAFF.

This chain joins TRBV11-3 and TRBJ2-1; maybe TRBD2 (5 bases). The CDR3 is 15 residues long. Germline CDR1 is SGHNT and CDR2 is YENEEA. The V and J ends lost 3 bases and 8 bases respectively, with 17 bases between them. CDR3 in DNA: TGTGCCAGCAGCTTGGGGTTGGGAGCGAGGCATGAGCAGTTCTTC. This encodes CASSLGLGARHEQFF.